This T cell receptor beta chain was documented in a study of T cell responses to AZD1222 COVID-19 vaccine. Here immunoSEQ multiplex PCR was the method, and the copy in TCRdb shows in-frame clones only, minus some. Of 99,000 or so clones in the sample, approximately 88% were seen once. V was cut by 0 bases and J by 5 bases, with 19 bases left in between. The germline V gene has CDR1 KGHSH and CDR2 LQKENI. This CDR3 is 17 amino acids long. The receptor comes from an adult in good health. The rearrangement joins TRBV18 to TRBJ1-1, with D maybe TRBD1 (6 bases). The starting material was peripheral blood, obtained on day 0 of AZD1222 vaccination. CDR3 in amino acids: CASSPPPKTGGGTEAFF. CDR3 DNA: TGTGCCAGCTCACCACCGCCCAAGACAGGTGGGGGGACTGAAGCTTTCTTT. The entire variable domain, with the rest obtained from reference TRBV18 and TRBJ1-1, is as follows: NAGVMQNPRHLVRRRGQEARLRCSPMKGHSHVYWYRQLPEEGLKFMVYLQKENIIDESGMPKERFSAEFPKEGPSILRIQQVVRGDSAAYFCASSPPPKTGGGTEAFFGQGTRLTVV.